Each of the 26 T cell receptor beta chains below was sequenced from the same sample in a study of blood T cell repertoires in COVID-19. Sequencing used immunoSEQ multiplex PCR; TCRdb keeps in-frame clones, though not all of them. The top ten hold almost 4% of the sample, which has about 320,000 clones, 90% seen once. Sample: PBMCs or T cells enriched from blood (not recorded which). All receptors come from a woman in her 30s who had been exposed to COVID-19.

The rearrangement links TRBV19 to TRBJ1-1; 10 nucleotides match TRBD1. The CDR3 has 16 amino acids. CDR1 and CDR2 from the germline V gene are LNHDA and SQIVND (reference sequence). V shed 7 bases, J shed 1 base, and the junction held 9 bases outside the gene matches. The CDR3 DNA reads TGTGCCAGTACCCCGACAGGGGGCGGGTGGAACACTGAAGCTTTCTTT. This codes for CASTPTGGGWNTEAFF.

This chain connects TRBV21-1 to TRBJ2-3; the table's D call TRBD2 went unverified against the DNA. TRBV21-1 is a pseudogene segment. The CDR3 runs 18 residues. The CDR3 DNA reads TGTGCCAGCAGCAAATTTCGGCGGACTAGCGGGGTCACAGATACGCAGTATTTT. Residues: CASSKFRRTSGVTDTQYF.

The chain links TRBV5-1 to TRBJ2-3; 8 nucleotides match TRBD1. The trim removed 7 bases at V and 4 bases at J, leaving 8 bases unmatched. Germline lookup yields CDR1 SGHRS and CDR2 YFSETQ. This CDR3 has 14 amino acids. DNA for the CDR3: TGCGCCAGCGCGGGTGTCAGGGGGCCAGATACGCAGTATTTT. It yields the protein CASAGVRGPDTQYF.

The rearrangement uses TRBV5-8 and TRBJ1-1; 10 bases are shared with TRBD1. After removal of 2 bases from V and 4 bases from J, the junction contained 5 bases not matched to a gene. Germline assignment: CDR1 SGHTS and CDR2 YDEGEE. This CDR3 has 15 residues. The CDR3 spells CASSLRDRGPTEAFF. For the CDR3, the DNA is TGTGCCAGCAGCTTACGGGACAGGGGACCCACTGAAGCTTTCTTT.

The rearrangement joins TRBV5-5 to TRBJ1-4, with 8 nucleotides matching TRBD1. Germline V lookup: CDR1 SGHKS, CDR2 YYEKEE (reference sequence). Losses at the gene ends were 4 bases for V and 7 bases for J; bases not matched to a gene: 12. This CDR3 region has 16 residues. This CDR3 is CASSPSQGAFREKLFF. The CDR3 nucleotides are TGTGCCAGCAGCCCCAGCCAGGGGGCTTTTCGTGAAAAACTGTTTTTT.

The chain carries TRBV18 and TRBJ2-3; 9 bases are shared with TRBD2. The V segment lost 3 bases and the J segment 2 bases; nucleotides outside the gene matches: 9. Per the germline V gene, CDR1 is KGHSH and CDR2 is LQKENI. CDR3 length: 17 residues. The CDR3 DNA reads TGTGCCAGCTCACCGGGGCTAGCGGGGCGGGTCACAGATACGCAGTATTTT. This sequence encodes CASSPGLAGRVTDTQYF.

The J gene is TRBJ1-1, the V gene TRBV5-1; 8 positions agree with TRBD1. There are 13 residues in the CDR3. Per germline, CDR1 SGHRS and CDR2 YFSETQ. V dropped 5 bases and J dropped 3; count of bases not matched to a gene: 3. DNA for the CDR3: TGCGCCAGCAGTATGACAGGGGACACTGAAGCTTTCTTT. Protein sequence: CASSMTGDTEAFF.

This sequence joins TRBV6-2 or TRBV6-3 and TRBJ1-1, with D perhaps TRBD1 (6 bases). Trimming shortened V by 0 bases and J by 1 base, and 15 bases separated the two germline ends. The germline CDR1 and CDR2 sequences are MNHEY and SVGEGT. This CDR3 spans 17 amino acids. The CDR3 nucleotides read TGTGCCAGCAGTTACTCGGACAGTCCTGGGGGGAACACTGAAGCTTTCTTT. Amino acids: CASSYSDSPGGNTEAFF.

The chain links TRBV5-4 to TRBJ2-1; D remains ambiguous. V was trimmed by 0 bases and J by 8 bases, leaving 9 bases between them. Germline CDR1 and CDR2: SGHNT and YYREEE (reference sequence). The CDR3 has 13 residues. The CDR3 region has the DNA TGTGCCAGCAGCTTGGGAGTCTGGTATGAGCAGTTCTTC. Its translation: CASSLGVWYEQFF.

CDR3 DNA: TGTGCCAGCAGCCGTAGCGGGGGGAAGACAGATACGCAGTATTTT. The encoded protein is CASSRSGGKTDTQYF. This chain joins TRBV7-3 and TRBJ2-3; 10 bases are a match to TRBD2. CDR1 SGHTA and CDR2 FQGTGA come from the germline V gene. Trimming at V came to 5 bases and at J to 3 bases, leaving 5 bases not matched to a gene. The CDR3 runs to 15 residues.

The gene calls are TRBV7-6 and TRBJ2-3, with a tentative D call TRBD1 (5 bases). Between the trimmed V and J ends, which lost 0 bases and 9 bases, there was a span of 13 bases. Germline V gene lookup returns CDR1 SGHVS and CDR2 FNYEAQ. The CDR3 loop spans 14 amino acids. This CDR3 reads CASSLAVSPGTQYF. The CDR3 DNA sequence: TGTGCCAGCAGCTTAGCTGTATCCCCAGGGACGCAGTATTTT.

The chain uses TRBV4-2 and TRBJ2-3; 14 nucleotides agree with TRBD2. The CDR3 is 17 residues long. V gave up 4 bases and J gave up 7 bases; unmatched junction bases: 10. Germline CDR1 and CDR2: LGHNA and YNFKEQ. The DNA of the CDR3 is TGTGCCAGCAGCCGCGGGACTAGCGGGGGACCTTTGAATACGCAGTATTTT. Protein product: CASSRGTSGGPLNTQYF.

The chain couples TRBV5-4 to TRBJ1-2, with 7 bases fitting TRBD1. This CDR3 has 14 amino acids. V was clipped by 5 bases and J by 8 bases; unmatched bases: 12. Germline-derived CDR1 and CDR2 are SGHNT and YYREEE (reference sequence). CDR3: CASSSGQPVRGYTF. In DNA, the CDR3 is TGTGCCAGCAGTTCGGGACAGCCCGTTCGGGGCTACACCTTC. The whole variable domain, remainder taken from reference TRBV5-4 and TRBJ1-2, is ETGVTQSPTHLIKTRGQQVTLRCSSQSGHNTVSWYQQALGQGPQFIFQYYREEENGRGNFPPRFSGLQFPNYSSELNVNALELDDSALYLCASSSGQPVRGYTFGSGTRLTVV.

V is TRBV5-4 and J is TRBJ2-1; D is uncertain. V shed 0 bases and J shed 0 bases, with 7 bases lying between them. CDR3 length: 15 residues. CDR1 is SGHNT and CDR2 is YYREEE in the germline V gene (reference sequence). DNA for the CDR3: TGTGCCAGCAGCTTGGACGAGAGCTCCTACAATGAGCAGTTCTTC. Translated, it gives CASSLDESSYNEQFF.

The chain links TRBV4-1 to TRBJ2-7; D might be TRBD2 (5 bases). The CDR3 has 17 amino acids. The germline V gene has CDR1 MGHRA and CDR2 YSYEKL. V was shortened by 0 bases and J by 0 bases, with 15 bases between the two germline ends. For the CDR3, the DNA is TGCGCCAGCAGCCAAGATCTGGGCCGGGGTCTCTCCTACGAGCAGTACTTC. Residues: CASSQDLGRGLSYEQYF.

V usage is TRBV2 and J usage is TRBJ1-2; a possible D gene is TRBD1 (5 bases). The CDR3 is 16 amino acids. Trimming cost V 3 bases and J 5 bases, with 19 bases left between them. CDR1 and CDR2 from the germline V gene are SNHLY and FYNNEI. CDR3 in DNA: TGTGCCAGCAGTGACCCCAGGGTAATAGTCGATTATGGCTACACCTTC. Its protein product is CASSDPRVIVDYGYTF.

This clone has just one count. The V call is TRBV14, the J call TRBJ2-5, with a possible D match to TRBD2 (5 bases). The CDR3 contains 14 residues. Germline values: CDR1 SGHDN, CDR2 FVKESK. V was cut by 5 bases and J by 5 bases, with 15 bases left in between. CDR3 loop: CASSSRLRGETQYF. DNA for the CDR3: TGTGCCAGCAGCAGCCGCCTAAGAGGGGAGACCCAGTACTTC.

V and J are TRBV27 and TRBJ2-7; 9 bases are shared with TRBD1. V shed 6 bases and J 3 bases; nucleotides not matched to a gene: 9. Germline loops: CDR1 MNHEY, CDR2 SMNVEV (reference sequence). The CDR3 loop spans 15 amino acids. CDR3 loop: CASSQAGTGNYEQYF. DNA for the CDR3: TGTGCCAGCAGCCAAGCCGGGACAGGGAACTACGAGCAGTACTTC.

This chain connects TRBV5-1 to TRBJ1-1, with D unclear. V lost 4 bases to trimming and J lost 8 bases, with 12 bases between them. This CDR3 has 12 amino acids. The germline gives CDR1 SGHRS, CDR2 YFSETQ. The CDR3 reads CASSDTWAEAFF. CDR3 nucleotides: TGCGCCAGCAGCGATACATGGGCCGAAGCTTTCTTT.

CDR3 nucleotides: TGTGCCAGCAGCCTTAGCGGGGGGACCGGGGAGCTGTTTTTT. Translating it yields CASSLSGGTGELFF. This chain uses TRBV3-1 (or the pseudogene TRBV3-2) with TRBJ2-2, with 10 nucleotides matching TRBD2. The CDR3 spans 14 residues. Germline V gives CDR1 LGHDT, CDR2 YNNKEL (reference sequence). Losses at the gene ends were 4 bases for V and 5 bases for J; bases not matched to a gene: 1.

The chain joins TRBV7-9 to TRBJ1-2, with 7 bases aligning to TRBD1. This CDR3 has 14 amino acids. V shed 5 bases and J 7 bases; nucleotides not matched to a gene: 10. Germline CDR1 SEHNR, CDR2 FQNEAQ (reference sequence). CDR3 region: CASSQQGPWGGYTF. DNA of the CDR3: TGTGCCAGCAGCCAACAGGGGCCCTGGGGTGGCTACACCTTC. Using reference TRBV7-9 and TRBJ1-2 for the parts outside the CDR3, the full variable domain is DTGVSQNPRHKITKRGQNVTFRCDPISEHNRLYWYRQTLGQGPEFLTYFQNEAQLEKSRLLSDRFSAERPKGSFSTLEIQRTEQGDSAMYLCASSQQGPWGGYTFGSGTRLTVV.

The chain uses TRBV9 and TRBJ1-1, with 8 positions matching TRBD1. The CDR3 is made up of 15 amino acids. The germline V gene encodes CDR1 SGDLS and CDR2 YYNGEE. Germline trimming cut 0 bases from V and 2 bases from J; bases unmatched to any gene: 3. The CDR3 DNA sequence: TGTGCCAGCAGCGTAGGGACAGGGAGTAACACTGAAGCTTTCTTT. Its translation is CASSVGTGSNTEAFF.

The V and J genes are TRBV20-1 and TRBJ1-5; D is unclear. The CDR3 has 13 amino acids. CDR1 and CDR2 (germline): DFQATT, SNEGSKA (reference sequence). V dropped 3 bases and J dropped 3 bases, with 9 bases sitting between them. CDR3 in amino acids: CSASSRNNQPQHF. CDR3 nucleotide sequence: TGCAGTGCTAGTTCCAGGAACAATCAGCCCCAGCATTTT.

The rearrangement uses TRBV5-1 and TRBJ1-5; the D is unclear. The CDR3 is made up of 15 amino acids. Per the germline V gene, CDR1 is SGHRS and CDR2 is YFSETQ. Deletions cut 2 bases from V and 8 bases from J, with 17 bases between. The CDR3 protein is CASSLDGRERKPQHF. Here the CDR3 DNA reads TGCGCCAGCAGCTTAGACGGACGGGAGAGGAAGCCCCAGCATTTT.

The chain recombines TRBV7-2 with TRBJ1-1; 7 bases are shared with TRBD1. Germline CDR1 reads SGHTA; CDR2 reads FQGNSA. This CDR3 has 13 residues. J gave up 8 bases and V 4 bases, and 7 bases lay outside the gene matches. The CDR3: CASSSGGWREAFF. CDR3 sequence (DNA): TGTGCCAGCAGCTCAGGGGGGTGGCGGGAAGCTTTCTTT.

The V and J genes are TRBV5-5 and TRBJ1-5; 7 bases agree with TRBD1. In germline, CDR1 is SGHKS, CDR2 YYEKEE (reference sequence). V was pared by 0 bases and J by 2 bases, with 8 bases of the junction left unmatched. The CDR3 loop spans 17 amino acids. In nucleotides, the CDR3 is TGTGCCAGCAGCTTGGACCCGCGACAGGGTGGCAATCAGCCCCAGCATTTT. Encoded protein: CASSLDPRQGGNQPQHF. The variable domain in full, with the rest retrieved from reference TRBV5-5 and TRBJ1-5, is DAGVTQSPTHLIKTRGQQVTLRCSPISGHKSVSWYQQVLGQGPQFIFQYYEKEERGRGNFPDRFSARQFPNYSSELNVNALLLGDSALYLCASSLDPRQGGNQPQHFGDGTRLSIL.